This is a list of T cell receptor beta chains from one sample in a study of blood T cell repertoires in COVID-19. Profiled with immunoSEQ multiplex PCR; TCRdb holds only in-frame clones, not every one. The profile shows approximately 120,000 clones, 83% of them singletons. The sample taken for sequencing was peripheral blood. Receptor source: a man older than 75 with active or convalescent COVID-19. Both conserved end residues are part of each CDR3. The D gene is left open where the match is weak. Not every row has a clone size; where given, it reads once, few, many or a size class.

j_call: TRBJ2-5; v_call: TRBV7-9; clone_size: many; d_call: TRBD1; cdr3_aa: CASSRGTGGSETQYF; cdr3_nt: TGTGCCAGCAGCCGGGGGACAGGGGGTTCGGAGACCCAGTACTTC
j_call: TRBJ2-1; v_call: TRBV30; clone_size: -; d_call: TRBD2; cdr3_aa: CAWVAGSYNEQFF; cdr3_nt: TGTGCCTGGGTAGCGGGGTCCTACAATGAGCAGTTCTTC
j_call: TRBJ1-1; v_call: TRBV24-1; clone_size: -; d_call: TRBD1; cdr3_aa: CATSDPRQGNPEAFF; cdr3_nt: TGTGCCACCAGTGACCCTAGACAGGGGAACCCTGAAGCTTTCTTT
j_call: TRBJ1-6; v_call: TRBV7-2; clone_size: -; d_call: -; cdr3_aa: CASSFPGIYNSPLHF; cdr3_nt: TGTGCCAGCAGCTTCCCAGGGATATATAATTCACCCCTCCACTTT
j_call: TRBJ2-7; v_call: TRBV5-1; clone_size: few; d_call: -; cdr3_aa: CASSWDDSRTGEQYF; cdr3_nt: TGCGCCAGCAGCTGGGATGACAGTAGGACGGGCGAGCAGTACTTC
j_call: TRBJ1-2; v_call: TRBV15; clone_size: few; d_call: -; cdr3_aa: CATSRGREDGYTF; cdr3_nt: TGTGCCACCAGCAGGGGCAGGGAGGATGGCTACACCTTC
j_call: TRBJ1-1; v_call: TRBV3-1/TRBV3-2; clone_size: -; d_call: -; cdr3_aa: CASSQDREATEAFF; cdr3_nt: TGTGCCAGCAGCCAAGATCGGGAGGCCACTGAAGCTTTCTTT
j_call: TRBJ2-2; v_call: TRBV11-2; clone_size: -; d_call: -; cdr3_aa: CASSFSRGYTGELFF; cdr3_nt: TGTGCCAGCAGCTTCTCTAGGGGGTACACCGGGGAGCTGTTTTTT
j_call: TRBJ2-1; v_call: TRBV7-3; clone_size: -; d_call: TRBD2; cdr3_aa: CASSLLGGTNHNEQFF; cdr3_nt: TGTGCCAGCAGCTTACTCGGAGGGACTAACCACAATGAGCAGTTCTTC
j_call: TRBJ1-2; v_call: TRBV14; clone_size: -; d_call: -; cdr3_aa: CASSQDLRESVYGYTF; cdr3_nt: TGTGCCAGCAGCCAAGATTTAAGGGAGTCGGTCTATGGCTACACCTTC
j_call: TRBJ1-2; v_call: TRBV13; clone_size: -; d_call: -; cdr3_aa: CASSNYRDYGYTF; cdr3_nt: TGTGCCAGCAGCAATTACAGGGACTATGGCTACACCTTC
j_call: TRBJ2-6; v_call: TRBV7-2; clone_size: -; d_call: -; cdr3_aa: CASSLSGPKGANVLTF; cdr3_nt: TGTGCCAGCAGCTTGAGCGGCCCCAAAGGGGCCAACGTCCTGACTTTC
j_call: TRBJ2-3; v_call: TRBV2; clone_size: once; d_call: TRBD2; cdr3_aa: CASSPLAGGRADTQYF; cdr3_nt: TGTGCCAGCAGCCCCCTAGCGGGGGGGCGGGCAGATACGCAGTATTTT
j_call: TRBJ1-2; v_call: TRBV9; clone_size: -; d_call: TRBD1; cdr3_aa: CASSNAAGGAYGYTF; cdr3_nt: TGTGCCAGCAGCAACGCAGCAGGGGGAGCCTATGGCTACACCTTC
j_call: TRBJ2-5; v_call: TRBV19; clone_size: -; d_call: TRBD2; cdr3_aa: CASSIRTSGGQETQYF; cdr3_nt: TGTGCCAGTAGTATTCGGACTAGCGGGGGACAAGAGACCCAGTACTTC
j_call: TRBJ1-5; v_call: TRBV19; clone_size: once; d_call: TRBD1; cdr3_aa: CASSWTGLEQPQHF; cdr3_nt: TGTGCCAGTAGTTGGACAGGGCTAGAGCAGCCCCAGCATTTT
j_call: TRBJ1-2; v_call: TRBV5-1; clone_size: -; d_call: TRBD1; cdr3_aa: CASREGTDYGYTF; cdr3_nt: TGCGCCAGCAGGGAAGGGACAGACTATGGCTACACCTTC
j_call: TRBJ2-3; v_call: TRBV6-5; clone_size: -; d_call: -; cdr3_aa: CASQTASSTDTQYF; cdr3_nt: TGTGCCAGCCAGACAGCCTCTAGCACAGATACGCAGTATTTT
j_call: TRBJ2-1; v_call: TRBV4-2; clone_size: -; d_call: -; cdr3_aa: CASSQDLPAYNEQFF; cdr3_nt: TGTGCCAGCAGCCAAGATCTCCCCGCCTACAATGAGCAGTTCTTC
j_call: TRBJ2-5; v_call: TRBV6-5; clone_size: -; d_call: TRBD2; cdr3_aa: CASRLLAGEETQYF; cdr3_nt: TGTGCCAGCAGGTTACTAGCGGGGGAAGAGACCCAGTACTTC
j_call: TRBJ2-3; v_call: TRBV14; clone_size: -; d_call: TRBD2; cdr3_aa: CASSPPQRGDADTQYF; cdr3_nt: TGTGCCAGCAGCCCCCCCCAGCGGGGGGACGCAGATACGCAGTATTTT
j_call: TRBJ2-6; v_call: TRBV6-5; clone_size: -; d_call: -; cdr3_aa: CASSSGAAGANVLTF; cdr3_nt: TGTGCCAGCAGTTCAGGGGCAGCGGGGGCCAACGTCCTGACTTTC
j_call: TRBJ1-5; v_call: TRBV5-6; clone_size: -; d_call: -; cdr3_aa: CASTGRGSNQPQHF; cdr3_nt: TGTGCCAGTACAGGACGTGGAAGCAATCAGCCCCAGCATTTT
j_call: TRBJ2-3; v_call: TRBV9; clone_size: -; d_call: -; cdr3_aa: CASSVQGMADTQYF; cdr3_nt: TGTGCCAGCAGCGTCCAGGGGATGGCAGATACGCAGTATTTT
j_call: TRBJ2-3; v_call: TRBV27; clone_size: -; d_call: TRBD2; cdr3_aa: CASRAGTSGGSSRTQYF; cdr3_nt: TGTGCCAGCAGAGCCGGGACTAGCGGGGGGTCCTCAAGAACGCAGTATTTT
j_call: TRBJ1-3; v_call: TRBV4-3; clone_size: once; d_call: -; cdr3_aa: CASSQSSPGYSGNTIYF; cdr3_nt: TGCGCCAGCAGCCAATCGAGCCCGGGATACTCTGGAAACACCATATATTTT
j_call: TRBJ2-1; v_call: TRBV30; clone_size: once; d_call: -; cdr3_aa: CAWGGYNEQFF; cdr3_nt: TGTGCCTGGGGCGGCTACAATGAGCAGTTCTTC
j_call: TRBJ2-3; v_call: TRBV29-1; clone_size: -; d_call: -; cdr3_aa: CSVDPFEYTDTQYF; cdr3_nt: TGCAGCGTTGACCCCTTCGAGTACACAGATACGCAGTATTTT
j_call: TRBJ2-2; v_call: TRBV2; clone_size: -; d_call: TRBD2; cdr3_aa: CASRGTSVGTGELFF; cdr3_nt: TGTGCCAGCAGAGGGACTAGCGTTGGCACCGGGGAGCTGTTTTTT
j_call: TRBJ1-6; v_call: TRBV7-2; clone_size: -; d_call: -; cdr3_aa: CASSLGRDRNYNSPLHF; cdr3_nt: TGTGCCAGCAGCTTAGGACGTGACAGGAACTATAATTCACCCCTCCACTTT
j_call: TRBJ2-1; v_call: TRBV25-1; clone_size: -; d_call: TRBD1; cdr3_aa: CASSVLTGGSYNEQFF; cdr3_nt: TGTGCCAGCAGTGTCCTGACAGGGGGGTCCTACAATGAGCAGTTCTTC
j_call: TRBJ2-3; v_call: TRBV11-2; clone_size: -; d_call: TRBD2; cdr3_aa: CASSRLAGSFTDTQYF; cdr3_nt: TGTGCCAGCAGCCGACTAGCGGGGTCCTTCACAGATACGCAGTATTTT
j_call: TRBJ1-4; v_call: TRBV27; clone_size: -; d_call: -; cdr3_aa: CASSLVQNEKLFF; cdr3_nt: TGTGCCAGCAGTTTGGTACAAAATGAAAAACTGTTTTTT
j_call: TRBJ2-1; v_call: TRBV11-1; clone_size: -; d_call: -; cdr3_aa: CASSPEGYSSYNEQFF; cdr3_nt: TGTGCCAGCAGTCCAGAGGGCTATAGCTCCTACAATGAGCAGTTCTTC
j_call: TRBJ2-7; v_call: TRBV7-9; clone_size: -; d_call: -; cdr3_aa: CASSSQGYEQYF; cdr3_nt: TGTGCCAGCAGCTCTCAGGGATACGAGCAGTACTTC
j_call: TRBJ2-5; v_call: TRBV11-2; clone_size: -; d_call: -; cdr3_aa: CASSPQGVETQYF; cdr3_nt: TGTGCCAGCAGCCCCCAAGGGGTCGAGACCCAGTACTTC
j_call: TRBJ2-7; v_call: TRBV5-1; clone_size: -; d_call: -; cdr3_aa: CASSPAGAYEQYF; cdr3_nt: TGCGCCAGCAGCCCGGCCGGGGCCTACGAGCAGTACTTC
j_call: TRBJ2-5; v_call: TRBV14; clone_size: -; d_call: -; cdr3_aa: CASSQGPGIPPLETQYF; cdr3_nt: TGTGCCAGCAGCCAAGGGCCAGGGATCCCTCCCCTAGAGACCCAGTACTTC
j_call: TRBJ2-1; v_call: TRBV6-4; clone_size: -; d_call: TRBD2; cdr3_aa: CASSALAGGGEQFF; cdr3_nt: TGTGCCAGCAGTGCACTAGCGGGGGGTGGTGAGCAGTTCTTC
j_call: TRBJ1-2; v_call: TRBV10-3; clone_size: -; d_call: TRBD1; cdr3_aa: CAISGGQAAVIGYTF; cdr3_nt: TGTGCCATCAGTGGGGGACAGGCCGCCGTTATTGGCTACACCTTC
j_call: TRBJ2-7; v_call: TRBV13; clone_size: -; d_call: TRBD1; cdr3_aa: CASSLLGQFSYEQYF; cdr3_nt: TGTGCCAGCAGCTTATTGGGACAGTTTTCCTACGAGCAGTACTTC
j_call: TRBJ2-5; v_call: TRBV27; clone_size: -; d_call: -; cdr3_aa: CASSQRGGLRETQYF; cdr3_nt: TGTGCCAGCAGCCAAAGGGGGGGGCTAAGGGAGACCCAGTACTTC
j_call: TRBJ2-3; v_call: TRBV10-3; clone_size: -; d_call: TRBD1; cdr3_aa: CAIRTGSSSTDTQYF; cdr3_nt: TGTGCCATCAGGACAGGGTCCTCTAGCACAGATACGCAGTATTTT
j_call: TRBJ2-2; v_call: TRBV5-1; clone_size: -; d_call: TRBD2; cdr3_aa: CASSPSLRGREGTGELFF; cdr3_nt: TGCGCCAGCAGTCCCTCATTGAGGGGCAGGGAGGGGACCGGGGAGCTGTTTTTT
j_call: TRBJ2-1; v_call: TRBV7-2; clone_size: -; d_call: -; cdr3_aa: CASSLQKDGGLEQFF; cdr3_nt: TGTGCCAGCAGCTTGCAGAAGGATGGAGGCCTTGAGCAGTTCTTC
j_call: TRBJ2-2; v_call: TRBV9; clone_size: -; d_call: -; cdr3_aa: CASSAQNTGELFF; cdr3_nt: TGTGCCAGCAGCGCCCAGAACACCGGGGAGCTGTTTTTT
j_call: TRBJ2-2; v_call: TRBV2; clone_size: -; d_call: -; cdr3_aa: CASQGQTNTGELFF; cdr3_nt: TGTGCCAGCCAAGGACAGACGAACACCGGGGAGCTGTTTTTT
j_call: TRBJ2-5; v_call: TRBV4-3; clone_size: -; d_call: TRBD1; cdr3_aa: CASSQDLGPGQGQETQYF; cdr3_nt: TGCGCCAGCAGCCAAGATCTGGGCCCGGGACAGGGGCAAGAGACCCAGTACTTC
j_call: TRBJ1-3; v_call: TRBV6-2/TRBV6-3; clone_size: -; d_call: TRBD1; cdr3_aa: CASSLGQGYSGNTIYF; cdr3_nt: TGTGCCAGCAGTCTCGGACAGGGCTACTCTGGAAACACCATATATTTT
j_call: TRBJ1-2; v_call: TRBV28; clone_size: few; d_call: -; cdr3_aa: CASSLEGGYGYTF; cdr3_nt: TGTGCCAGCAGTTTGGAGGGAGGCTATGGCTACACCTTC
j_call: TRBJ1-2; v_call: TRBV6-5; clone_size: -; d_call: TRBD1; cdr3_aa: CASRPSGQGDYGYTF; cdr3_nt: TGTGCCAGCAGACCCTCTGGACAGGGGGACTATGGCTACACCTTC
j_call: TRBJ2-7; v_call: TRBV7-2; clone_size: -; d_call: TRBD1; cdr3_aa: CASSSPTGGHYEQYF; cdr3_nt: TGTGCCAGCAGCTCCCCAACAGGGGGCCACTACGAGCAGTACTTC
j_call: TRBJ2-1; v_call: TRBV2; clone_size: -; d_call: TRBD1; cdr3_aa: CASSQGGEQFF; cdr3_nt: TGTGCCAGCAGCCAAGGGGGCGAGCAGTTCTTC